The rows below give T cell receptor beta chains drawn from one sample of a study of T cell responses to AZD1222 COVID-19 vaccine. TCRdb's table, derived via immunoSEQ multiplex PCR, lists solely in-frame clones and lacks some. This sample has fewer than 200,000 clones, with roughly nine tenths found just once. The specimen comprised peripheral blood, sampled 28 days after the second AZD1222 dose. Receptors originate from an adult who received the AZD1222 COVID-19 vaccine. Both conserved end residues are part of each CDR3. D genes are given only for firm matches. Clone size appears in some rows only: once, few, many, or a class for an expanded clone.

DNA: TGCAGCGTTGCGGGGCGGAGCACAGATACGCAGTATTTT; CDR3: CSVAGRSTDTQYF; size: -; V: TRBV29-1; J: TRBJ2-3; D: -
DNA: TGTGCCAGCAGCCGTCTCTTGAGGGTCGGGTCCTCTGGAAACACCATATATTTT; CDR3: CASSRLLRVGSSGNTIYF; size: -; V: TRBV7-9; J: TRBJ1-3; D: -
DNA: TGTGCCAGCAGTTTATCGGGGTCAAGGGATACGCAGTATTTT; CDR3: CASSLSGSRDTQYF; size: -; V: TRBV28; J: TRBJ2-3; D: -
DNA: TGTGCCAGCAGTGAACCCGTCAGGGGGCCTGAGCAGTTCTTC; CDR3: CASSEPVRGPEQFF; size: -; V: TRBV6-1; J: TRBJ2-1; D: TRBD1
DNA: TGTGCCAGCAAAAAGGGGCTTCCCTACGAGCAGTACTTC; CDR3: CASKKGLPYEQYF; size: -; V: TRBV6-5; J: TRBJ2-7; D: -
DNA: TGTGCCAGCAGCTTCACAGGGGGCGGGAAGACCCAGTACTTC; CDR3: CASSFTGGGKTQYF; size: -; V: TRBV7-8; J: TRBJ2-5; D: TRBD1
DNA: TGTGCCAGCAGTGCCGACGGGTGGAGCAACTATGGCTACACCTTC; CDR3: CASSADGWSNYGYTF; size: -; V: TRBV6-1; J: TRBJ1-2; D: -
DNA: TGCGCCAGCAGCTCGGGACAGGGGTCGGGGGAGCAGTACTTC; CDR3: CASSSGQGSGEQYF; size: -; V: TRBV5-1; J: TRBJ2-7; D: TRBD1
DNA: TGTGCCAGCAGCTTGGCAGGGGTCGTTGGCTACACCTTC; CDR3: CASSLAGVVGYTF; size: -; V: TRBV5-4; J: TRBJ1-2; D: -
DNA: TGTGCCAGCAGCCCGACCGAGGCTTACACCGGGGAGCTGTTTTTT; CDR3: CASSPTEAYTGELFF; size: -; V: TRBV9; J: TRBJ2-2; D: -
DNA: TGTGCCAGCAGCTTAAAGGTTGGGTACACTGAAGCTTTCTTT; CDR3: CASSLKVGYTEAFF; size: -; V: TRBV11-2; J: TRBJ1-1; D: -
DNA: TGTGCCAGCAGCTCCCAGACAGGGAGCCTAGCCAAAAACATTCAGTACTTC; CDR3: CASSSQTGSLAKNIQYF; size: few; V: TRBV11-2; J: TRBJ2-4; D: TRBD1
DNA: TGTGCCAGTAGGGCGGGGGGACAGGGGACCCAGTACTTC; CDR3: CASRAGGQGTQYF; size: -; V: TRBV19; J: TRBJ2-5; D: -
DNA: TGTGCCAGTAGCGCGGGACAGACTACCTATGGCTACACCTTC; CDR3: CASSAGQTTYGYTF; size: -; V: TRBV19; J: TRBJ1-2; D: TRBD1
DNA: TGTGCCAGCAGTCGGGGTAGGATCGGAAACACCATATATTTT; CDR3: CASSRGRIGNTIYF; size: few; V: TRBV6-2/TRBV6-3; J: TRBJ1-3; D: -
DNA: TGTGCCAGCAGCTTGGAGGCTAGCCAAAAAGTTCAGTACTTC; CDR3: CASSLEASQKVQYF; size: -; V: TRBV5-4; J: TRBJ2-4; D: -
DNA: TGCGCCAGCAGTGACCCCAGGGGAACGACTGAAGCTTTCTTT; CDR3: CASSDPRGTTEAFF; size: -; V: TRBV10-1; J: TRBJ1-1; D: -
DNA: TGTGCCAGCAGCCAACTGCTAAGACTAGCGGGGGCCAAAGATACGCAGTATTTT; CDR3: CASSQLLRLAGAKDTQYF; size: -; V: TRBV3-1/TRBV3-2; J: TRBJ2-3; D: TRBD2
DNA: TGTGCCAGCAGCTTGGCTACAGATTATGCAACTAATGAAAAACTGTTTTTT; CDR3: CASSLATDYATNEKLFF; size: few; V: TRBV5-6; J: TRBJ1-4; D: -
DNA: TGTGCCAGCTCGAGGAGGCCTGAAGCTTTCTTT; CDR3: CASSRRPEAFF; size: -; V: TRBV6-5; J: TRBJ1-1; D: -
DNA: TGTGCCACCGGGGCAGGGGAGGAATACGAGCAGTACTTC; CDR3: CATGAGEEYEQYF; size: -; V: TRBV19; J: TRBJ2-7; D: -
DNA: TGTGCCAGTAGTACGGGCTCAAGCTCTGGAAACACCATATATTTT; CDR3: CASSTGSSSGNTIYF; size: -; V: TRBV19; J: TRBJ1-3; D: -
DNA: TGCGCCAGCAGCTTGGGGCCAGGGTCGGAGGATACGCAGTATTTT; CDR3: CASSLGPGSEDTQYF; size: -; V: TRBV5-1; J: TRBJ2-3; D: -
DNA: TGTGCCAGCACCCGGCGGGGGGTTGAGAGGGGAGAGACCCAGTACTTC; CDR3: CASTRRGVERGETQYF; size: -; V: TRBV11-1; J: TRBJ2-5; D: TRBD2
DNA: TGTGCCATCAGGAGGGATCAGGTGGCCGAAGGGGGGGAGACCCAGTACTTC; CDR3: CAIRRDQVAEGGETQYF; size: -; V: TRBV10-3; J: TRBJ2-5; D: -
DNA: TGTGCCAGTCGGATAGCGGGTACCCCCCCCATGTTCTTC; CDR3: CASRIAGTPPMFF; size: -; V: TRBV19; J: TRBJ2-1; D: TRBD2
DNA: TGCGCCAGCAGGATCCTACTGAGGGGCACTGAAGCTTTCTTT; CDR3: CASRILLRGTEAFF; size: -; V: TRBV5-1; J: TRBJ1-1; D: -
DNA: TGTGCCAGCAGTTCGGGGGTCCTCTCGGGCTACACCTTC; CDR3: CASSSGVLSGYTF; size: -; V: TRBV6-2/TRBV6-3; J: TRBJ1-2; D: -
DNA: TGTGCCAGCAGGGACAGGGGGCTAGGAAACACCATATATTTT; CDR3: CASRDRGLGNTIYF; size: -; V: TRBV5-4; J: TRBJ1-3; D: TRBD1
DNA: TGTGCCAGCAGCTTAGCGGGACAGTCTAGCACAGATACGCAGTATTTT; CDR3: CASSLAGQSSTDTQYF; size: -; V: TRBV7-2; J: TRBJ2-3; D: TRBD1
DNA: TGCGCCAGCAGCCAGCCGGGGGGGCGCTACAATGAGCAGTTCTTC; CDR3: CASSQPGGRYNEQFF; size: -; V: TRBV4-1; J: TRBJ2-1; D: TRBD2
DNA: TGTGCCAGTAGGGTCAAGGACGGAGGGCCCACTGAAGCTTTCTTT; CDR3: CASRVKDGGPTEAFF; size: -; V: TRBV19; J: TRBJ1-1; D: -
DNA: TGTGCCAGCAGCTTAGAAGGGTACGAGCAGTACTTC; CDR3: CASSLEGYEQYF; size: -; V: TRBV11-2; J: TRBJ2-7; D: -
DNA: TGTGCCAGCAGCCACTCAGCGGACAGCTACGAGCAGTACTTC; CDR3: CASSHSADSYEQYF; size: -; V: TRBV3-1/TRBV3-2; J: TRBJ2-7; D: -
DNA: TGCGCCAGCAGTGACGGACAGGGGCACGTCTTAGGCACTGAAGCTTTCTTT; CDR3: CASSDGQGHVLGTEAFF; size: -; V: TRBV10-1; J: TRBJ1-1; D: TRBD1
DNA: TGCGCCAGCAGCTTGGAACAGGGACCATACGAGCAGTACTTC; CDR3: CASSLEQGPYEQYF; size: -; V: TRBV5-1; J: TRBJ2-7; D: -
DNA: TGTGCCAGCAGTTTCGACCCAGATCAGCCCCAGCATTTT; CDR3: CASSFDPDQPQHF; size: -; V: TRBV12-3/TRBV12-4; J: TRBJ1-5; D: -
DNA: TGTGCCAGCAGTACGTCACGCGAGCAGTACTTC; CDR3: CASSTSREQYF; size: -; V: TRBV3-1/TRBV3-2; J: TRBJ2-7; D: -
DNA: TGCGCCAGCAGCGCCGGGACAGGGGGGACAGATACGCAGTATTTT; CDR3: CASSAGTGGTDTQYF; size: -; V: TRBV5-1; J: TRBJ2-3; D: TRBD1
DNA: TGCAGCGTTGAAAGGGTACAGGGGGCTCACGAGCAGTACTTC; CDR3: CSVERVQGAHEQYF; size: once; V: TRBV29-1; J: TRBJ2-7; D: TRBD1
DNA: TGTGCCAGCTCACCGGACAGCGAAGCTTTCTTT; CDR3: CASSPDSEAFF; size: -; V: TRBV18; J: TRBJ1-1; D: -
DNA: TGCGCCAGCAGCTTCGACGCTAGCGGGGCGCGGAGAGAGCAGTACTTC; CDR3: CASSFDASGARREQYF; size: -; V: TRBV5-1; J: TRBJ2-7; D: TRBD2
DNA: TGCGCCAGCAGCCAACCGACAGCCCTAGGCACCATATATTTT; CDR3: CASSQPTALGTIYF; size: -; V: TRBV4-1; J: TRBJ1-3; D: -
DNA: TGTGCCAGTAGTCCCAGGGACAGCTGGAATCAGCCCCAGCATTTT; CDR3: CASSPRDSWNQPQHF; size: -; V: TRBV19; J: TRBJ1-5; D: TRBD1
DNA: TGTGCCAGTAGTATAGTTCATCAGGGCGTTACTTTCTTT; CDR3: CASSIVHQGVTFF; size: -; V: TRBV19; J: TRBJ1-1; D: -
DNA: TGTGCCAGCCAGATGTGGGGGGATCAGCCCCAGCATTTT; CDR3: CASQMWGDQPQHF; size: -; V: TRBV16; J: TRBJ1-5; D: -
DNA: TGTGCCAGCAGCTTCAATGGCCGATATCAGCCCCAGCATTTT; CDR3: CASSFNGRYQPQHF; size: -; V: TRBV7-2; J: TRBJ1-5; D: -
DNA: TGTGCCACCCGCCGGGACAACTACAATGAGCAGTTCTTC; CDR3: CATRRDNYNEQFF; size: once; V: TRBV10-3; J: TRBJ2-1; D: -
DNA: TGTGCCAGCAGCTTTGATCCAAAGTCTGAAGCTTTCTTT; CDR3: CASSFDPKSEAFF; size: -; V: TRBV3-1/TRBV3-2; J: TRBJ1-1; D: -
DNA: TGCGCCAGCAGCCAAGTAAAACTAGCGGGGACGCAGTATTTT; CDR3: CASSQVKLAGTQYF; size: -; V: TRBV4-1; J: TRBJ2-3; D: TRBD2
DNA: TGTGCCAGCAGTTCCGCTAAGTCCGAAAAACTGTTTTTT; CDR3: CASSSAKSEKLFF; size: few; V: TRBV6-5; J: TRBJ1-4; D: -
DNA: TGTGCCAGCAGTGACTCCCCGGGGCCCTACAATGAGCAGTTCTTC; CDR3: CASSDSPGPYNEQFF; size: -; V: TRBV6-4; J: TRBJ2-1; D: -
DNA: TGTGCCAGCGACGGACAGTATCAGCCCCAGCATTTT; CDR3: CASDGQYQPQHF; size: -; V: TRBV19; J: TRBJ1-5; D: -
DNA: TGTGCCAGCAGTTACGTCAGGGGTAATCAGCCCCAGCATTTT; CDR3: CASSYVRGNQPQHF; size: -; V: TRBV6-5; J: TRBJ1-5; D: -